Listed here are 15 T cell receptor beta chains from one sample, sequenced in a study of early T cells in non-severe SARS-CoV-2 infection. In TCRdb, the 5' RACE reads were re-called with MiXCR into one record per CDR3 protein. The table has some 37,000 distinct CDR3 sequences, about 9.3% seen once. Specimen: whole blood. The receptor set was obtained from an adult who was a healthcare worker with PCR-confirmed SARS-CoV-2 infection or an uninfected control (not recorded which).

This clonotype has just a few counts. V and J are TRBV30 and TRBJ1-2; perhaps TRBD1 as D (6 bases). This CDR3 region has 12 residues. Trimming shortened V by 4 bases and J by 8 bases, and 14 bases separated the two germline ends. Germline loops: CDR1 GTSNPN, CDR2 SVGIG (reference sequence). CDR3 bases: TGTGCCTGGACTTTCAGGGGACGGGGCTACACCTTC. Translation: CAWTFRGRGYTF. Together with reference TRBV30 and TRBJ1-2, the CDR3 gives the full variable domain: SQTIHQWPATLVQPVGSPLSLECTVEGTSNPNLYWYRQAAGRGLQLLFYSVGIGQISSEVPQNLSASRPQDRQFILSSKKLLLSDSGFYLCAWTFRGRGYTFGSGTRLTVV.

The chain joins TRBV20-1 to TRBJ2-1, with TRBD2 matching 11 bases. Germline CDR1 and CDR2: DFQATT and SNEGSKA (reference sequence). V dropped 7 bases and J dropped 0; count of bases not matched to a gene: 5. The CDR3 runs 15 residues. The CDR3 nucleotides read TGCAGTGTTAGCGGGGGGGCCCCCTCCTACAATGAGCAGTTCTTC. This gives the protein CSVSGGAPSYNEQFF.

This clonotype came up many times. The V call is TRBV29-1, the J call TRBJ1-3; no clear D gene. The V end lost 3 bases, the J end lost 4 bases, and 4 bases lay between the germline ends. The CDR3 spans 11 residues. The germline V gene encodes CDR1 SQVTM and CDR2 ANQGSEA. The CDR3, as DNA: TGCAGCGTTGAGAGGGGAAACACCATATATTTT. Amino acids: CSVERGNTIYF.

The chain carries TRBV15 and TRBJ2-1; 12 positions match TRBD2. V shed 3 bases, J shed 8 bases, and the junction held 5 bases outside the gene matches. CDR1 and CDR2 from the germline V gene are LNHNV and YYDKDF (reference sequence). CDR3 size: 15 residues. The CDR3 loop reads CATSSGSSGGDEQFF. The CDR3 DNA reads as TGTGCCACCAGCAGCGGGTCTAGCGGGGGGGATGAGCAGTTCTTC.

The V gene is TRBV11-1, the J gene TRBJ2-7, with a possible D match to TRBD1 (5 bases). With 2 bases removed from V and 6 bases from J, the gap between germline ends came to 11 bases. The CDR3 totals 13 residues. In germline, CDR1 is SGHAT, CDR2 FQDESV (reference sequence). CDR3 amino acids: CASSLFRDGEQYF. DNA of the CDR3: TGTGCCAGCAGCTTATTCAGGGATGGCGAGCAGTACTTC.

This clonotype came up a few times. V usage is TRBV2 and J usage is TRBJ1-6, with 7 bases that match TRBD1. V lost 7 bases and J lost 9; bases outside the gene matches: 18. The germline gives CDR1 SNHLY, CDR2 FYNNEI. The CDR3 totals 17 residues. The CDR3 loop is CASISSPGQTGGSPLHF. CDR3 bases: TGTGCCAGCATTTCGTCACCGGGACAGACCGGGGGTTCACCCCTCCACTTT.

The chain recombines TRBV28 with TRBJ2-7; no definite D call. This CDR3 is built from 9 residues. Germline CDR1 and CDR2: MDHEN and SYDVKM. V dropped 9 bases and J dropped 3 bases, with 3 bases sitting between them. CDR3 sequence: CARSYEQYF. The CDR3 DNA follows: TGTGCCAGGAGCTACGAGCAGTACTTC.

There are many counts of this clonotype. The chain joins TRBV7-6 to TRBJ2-1, with 10 positions matching TRBD2. This CDR3 comprises 17 residues. Germline V lookup: CDR1 SGHVS, CDR2 FNYEAQ. V was clipped by 1 base and J by 1 base; unmatched bases: 4. As DNA, the CDR3 is TGTGCCAGCAGCTTAGTTAGCGGGGGGCGATCCTACAATGAGCAGTTCTTC. Amino acid sequence: CASSLVSGGRSYNEQFF.

This clonotype is classed as medium-sized. This chain links TRBV20-1 with TRBJ1-1; D perhaps matches TRBD1 (5 bases). Germline lookup yields CDR1 DFQATT and CDR2 SNEGSKA (reference sequence). V shed 3 bases and J shed 3 bases, with 14 bases lying between them. The CDR3 extends over 14 amino acids. CDR3 coding DNA: TGCAGTGCTAGTCTTCCCCGGGGGGACACTGAAGCTTTCTTT. Its protein is CSASLPRGDTEAFF.

This clonotype has at least ten counts. The chain carries TRBV23-1 and TRBJ1-5, with D maybe TRBD1 (5 bases). TRBV23-1 is sorted into the ORF group, with uncertain function. The V end was cut by 4 bases, the J end by 2 bases, with 15 bases between. The CDR3 covers 16 residues. The CDR3 nucleotides are TGCGCCAGCAGTCGCTGGGACCCTCCCGGCAATCAGCCCCAGCATTTT. It yields the protein CASSRWDPPGNQPQHF.

Ten or more counts support this clonotype. V is TRBV12-3 or TRBV12-4 and J is TRBJ1-2, with D maybe TRBD1 (6 bases). The CDR3 consists of 13 residues. V lost 6 bases, J lost 4 bases, and 12 bases lay in between. The CDR3 protein is CASRRTGLYGYTF. CDR3 sequence (DNA): TGTGCCAGCAGGCGTACAGGGCTCTATGGCTACACCTTC.

This clonotype was recorded many times. The J gene is TRBJ2-3, the V gene TRBV29-1; D might be TRBD1 (5 bases). The V end was cut by 4 bases, the J end by 6 bases, with 14 bases between. CDR3 length: 13 residues. Germline-derived CDR1 and CDR2 are SQVTM and ANQGSEA. CDR3 nucleotide sequence: TGCAGCGTTGGCGATTCATGGGGCGATACGCAGTATTTT. Its protein product is CSVGDSWGDTQYF.

Note on this clonotype: Being one base from a much bigger clone, this may be a read error. The chain uses TRBV6-6 and TRBJ2-2, with D possibly TRBD1 on 5 matching bases. Germline CDR1 reads MNHNY; CDR2 reads SVGAGI (reference sequence). This CDR3 has 15 amino acids. The ends were cut back, 0 bases at V and 5 bases at J, with 10 bases in the middle. CDR3: CASSYSGVATGELFF. The CDR3 DNA sequence: TGTGCCAGCAGTTACTCAGGGGTGGCGACCGGGGAGCTGTTTTTT.

This sequence joins TRBV14 and TRBJ1-1; D call uncertain. V was trimmed by 4 bases and J by 1 base, leaving 10 bases between them. Germline loops: CDR1 SGHDN, CDR2 FVKESK. This CDR3 region has 14 residues. For the CDR3, the DNA is TGTGCCAGCAGCCTGGACTGGGGGAACACTGAAGCTTTCTTT. This sequence encodes CASSLDWGNTEAFF. Variable domain in full (rest from reference TRBV14 and TRBJ1-1): EAGVTQFPSHSVIEKGQTVTLRCDPISGHDNLYWYRRVMGKEIKFLLHFVKESKQDESGMPNNRFLAERTGGTYSTLKVQPAELEDSGVYFCASSLDWGNTEAFFGQGTRLTVV.

This clonotype was observed many times. The chain recombines TRBV5-1 with TRBJ2-3; D gene uncertain. CDR3 size: 12 residues. Trimming took 4 bases from V and 3 from J, leaving 6 bases between them. Germline V gives CDR1 SGHRS, CDR2 YFSETQ. CDR3 DNA: TGCGCCAGCAGCCCTAGGACAGATACGCAGTATTTT. Protein product: CASSPRTDTQYF.